This TCR beta chain derives from a study of beta chain features in type 1 diabetes. All of the isolated RNA was reverse transcribed, so expressed TCRB transcripts were sequenced. TCRdb's table, derived via immunoSEQ multiplex PCR, lists solely in-frame clones and lacks some. The sample holds some 240,000 clones, around 9.9% seen once. There are a few counts of this clone. Its antigen is unidentified. Study observations and caveats: Patients and controls would share equally any PCR tilt toward shorter templates. More deletions and fewer insertions at VDJ junctions were found in patients with type 1 diabetes.

V dropped 1 base and J dropped 5; count of bases not matched to a gene: 2. The CDR3 covers 15 residues. Germline CDR1 is LNHNV and CDR2 is YYDKDF (reference sequence). The chain employs TRBV15 and TRBJ1-5; 10 bases line up with TRBD1. This receptor was taken from a man aged 18 to 29 in good health. The sequencing sample was made of central memory CD4+ T cells from blood. The DNA of the CDR3 is TGTGCCACCAGCAGAGGTGGACAGGGGGATCAGCCCCAGCATTTT. Translation gives CATSRGGQGDQPQHF.